This T cell receptor beta chain appears in the sequencing data of a study of post-analysis software for immune sequencing data. Study context: Multiple sclerosis in the patients followed relapsing-remitting, secondary progressive and progressive-relapsing courses.

Unique molecular identifiers tagged the TCR beta cDNA libraries. T cells numbering about 0.85 to 10 million yielded some 520,000 cDNA molecules. TCRdb independently ran MiXCR on the PCR reads; one entry per CDR3 protein. The repertoire holds hundreds of thousands of distinct CDR3 sequences, with more than 50% as singletons. CDR1 is SGHRS and CDR2 is YFSETQ in the germline V gene. V was pared by 4 bases and J by 2 bases, with 11 bases between. The length of the CDR3 is 14 residues. This clonotype has only a few counts. No antigen is known for it. Study conclusions and caveats: A handful of TRBV segments were significantly more frequent in patients than in controls. TRBV5-6, TRBV5-1 and TRBV20-1 were among these segments.

This chain joins TRBV5-1 and TRBJ2-3; D perhaps matches TRBD1 (6 bases). This sequence was found in a girl aged 2 to 10 with multiple sclerosis. The specimen was blood. The CDR3 protein is CASSRRTDTDTQYF. Written as DNA, the CDR3 is TGCGCCAGCAGCCGCCGGACAGACACAGATACGCAGTATTTT.